The 27 T cell receptor beta chains presented below share a single source sample, sequenced in a study of blood T cells in healthy people across ages. PCR was performed a second time for 7 to 11 cycles using a sample-barcoded 5' primer and a J-beta primer mix. TCRdb re-analysed the 5' RACE reads in MiXCR, keeping a single row per CDR3 protein. Among 1.5 million to 2 million distinct CDR3 sequences listed, 30% to 40% were seen once. Sequenced input: blood. These receptors were taken from a woman aged 30 to 39 in good health.

CDR3 coding DNA: TGCGCCAGCAGCCACCTCGGACAGGGGGCGCCGGGCAATGAGCAGTTCTTC. The encoded protein is CASSHLGQGAPGNEQFF. The rearrangement links TRBV4-1 to TRBJ2-1; 11 bases align to TRBD1. The V gene's germline CDR1 is MGHRA and CDR2 YSYEKL. The trim removed 3 bases at V and 6 bases at J, leaving 10 bases unmatched. This CDR3 is built from 17 residues.

The chain carries TRBV2 and TRBJ2-5; 9 bases align to TRBD2. The CDR3 has 14 residues. Per the germline V gene, CDR1 is SNHLY and CDR2 is FYNNEI. V shed 7 bases and J 5 bases; nucleotides not matched to a gene: 8. In DNA form, the CDR3 reads TGTGCCAGCAAAATACCGGCGGGAGGGGAGACCCAGTACTTC. Translating gives CASKIPAGGETQYF.

This chain connects TRBV20-1 to TRBJ2-3, with D unresolved. Germline loops: CDR1 DFQATT, CDR2 SNEGSKA (reference sequence). The CDR3 totals 13 residues. V lost 2 bases and J 6 bases, leaving 12 bases between the germline ends. CDR3 nucleotide sequence: TGCAGTGCTAGACCCCCGGGTATGGATACGCAGTATTTT. It specifies CSARPPGMDTQYF.

This chain links TRBV28 with TRBJ2-4, with D perhaps being TRBD1 or TRBD2 (5 bases each). Trimming shortened V by 6 bases and J by 0 bases, and 12 bases separated the two germline ends. Germline V gives CDR1 MDHEN, CDR2 SYDVKM. The CDR3 has 15 amino acids. The CDR3: CASRQRGIAKNIQYF. The CDR3 bases are TGTGCCAGCAGACAGAGGGGAATAGCCAAAAACATTCAGTACTTC. Together with reference TRBV28 and TRBJ2-4, the CDR3 gives the full variable domain: DVKVTQSSRYLVKRTGEKVFLECVQDMDHENMFWYRQDPGLGLRLIYFSYDVKMKEKGDIPEGYSVSREKKERFSLILESASTNQTSMYLCASRQRGIAKNIQYFGAGTRLSVL.

The rearrangement links TRBV12-3 or TRBV12-4 to TRBJ2-1, with TRBD2 identical over 10 bases. This CDR3 comprises 18 residues. Trimming took 3 bases from V and 8 from J; bases not matched to a gene: 16. In DNA form, the CDR3 reads TGTGCCAGCAGTTTGGGCCTTAGCGGGGGGACTATTCGCGATGAGCAGTTCTTC. Protein: CASSLGLSGGTIRDEQFF.

In this sample, this clonotype turned up many times. J is TRBJ2-7 and V is TRBV20-1; 7 bases map to TRBD2. There are 14 residues in the CDR3. Germline V gives CDR1 DFQATT, CDR2 SNEGSKA (reference sequence). V dropped 0 bases and J dropped 5; count of bases not matched to a gene: 7. DNA for the CDR3: TGCAGTGCTAGAGATCCAAGGGGAGGGGACGAGCAGTACTTC. It yields the protein CSARDPRGGDEQYF.

This sequence joins TRBV7-2 and TRBJ2-5, with TRBD2 as a possible D gene (6 bases). Trimming took 6 bases from V and 4 from J, leaving 18 bases between them. The CDR3 has 15 amino acids. CDR1 is SGHTA and CDR2 is FQGNSA in the germline V gene. CDR3 loop: CASSYDLGGSETQYF. In nucleotides, the CDR3 is TGTGCCAGCAGTTACGACCTTGGGGGGTCAGAGACCCAGTACTTC. Looking up the rest from reference TRBV7-2 and TRBJ2-5 gives the full variable domain: GAGVSQSPSNKVTEKGKDVELRCDPISGHTALYWYRQSLGQGLEFLIYFQGNSAPDKSGLPSDRFSAERTGGSVSTLTIQRTQQEDSAVYLCASSYDLGGSETQYFGPGTRLLVL.

This clonotype turned up a few times. The chain carries TRBV18 and TRBJ2-5, with unresolved D. Germline V gene sequence: CDR1 KGHSH, CDR2 LQKENI. The CDR3 is 14 residues long. V lost 3 bases and J 2 bases, leaving 10 bases between the germline ends. CDR3 in amino acids: CASSPTRVQETQYF. The CDR3 region has the DNA TGTGCCAGCTCACCGACAAGGGTGCAAGAGACCCAGTACTTC. Full variable domain (missing parts from reference TRBV18 and TRBJ2-5): NAGVMQNPRHLVRRRGQEARLRCSPMKGHSHVYWYRQLPEEGLKFMVYLQKENIIDESGMPKERFSAEFPKEGPSILRIQQVVRGDSAAYFCASSPTRVQETQYFGPGTRLLVL.

The rearrangement joins TRBV28 to TRBJ2-7; 7 positions agree with TRBD1. Losses at the gene ends were 6 bases for V and 7 bases for J; bases not matched to a gene: 9. CDR3 size: 13 residues. The V gene's germline CDR1 is MDHEN and CDR2 SYDVKM. CDR3 coding DNA: TGTGCCAGCAGAAGGGACAGAAACGGAGAGCAGTACTTC. The encoded protein is CASRRDRNGEQYF.

The chain joins TRBV29-1 to TRBJ1-1, with D tentatively TRBD1 (6 bases). The CDR3 loop spans 15 amino acids. Germline CDR1 SQVTM, CDR2 ANQGSEA. The V gene lost 6 bases and the J gene lost 4 bases, with 21 bases spanning the gap. The CDR3 nucleotides are TGCAGCGTGGGAACAGGGAAATCCCTGAGCACTGAAGCTTTCTTT. This gives the protein CSVGTGKSLSTEAFF.

This clonotype was seen more than once but under ten times. The chain couples TRBV6-1 to TRBJ1-2; the D gene is possibly TRBD1 (6 bases). Trimming left V 10 bases short and J 8 bases short, with 14 bases between. This CDR3 has 11 amino acids. Germline CDR1 MNHNS, CDR2 SASEGT. CDR3 DNA sequence: TGTGCCACTCGACAGGATTACGGCTACACCTTC. This codes for CATRQDYGYTF.

V and J are TRBV20-1 and TRBJ1-4; 9 nucleotides agree with TRBD1. This CDR3 comprises 13 residues. The germline gives CDR1 DFQATT, CDR2 SNEGSKA (reference sequence). The ends lost 5 bases at V and 7 bases at J; junction bases unmatched: 5. The chain's CDR3 is CSAEDRGSEKLFF. The CDR3 DNA is TGCAGTGCTGAGGACAGGGGCAGTGAAAAACTGTTTTTT.

This clonotype was seen only a few times. At one end, the junction sequence differs from germline, possibly due to a read error. The chain joins TRBV9 to TRBJ2-1; TRBD2 agrees at 7 bases. CDR1 SGDLS and CDR2 YYNGEE come from the germline V gene. This CDR3 has 15 residues. The CDR3 sequence: CASSVLGLSYDEQFF. DNA of the CDR3: TGTGCCAGCAGCGTATTGGGACTAAGCTACGATGAGCAGTTCTTC.

The CDR3 sequence is CASSYTGLAGDTQYF. The CDR3 DNA reads as TGTGCCAGCAGTTATACAGGTCTAGCTGGAGATACGCAGTATTTT. J is TRBJ2-3 and V is TRBV6-2 or TRBV6-3; D is possibly TRBD1 or TRBD2 (5 bases each). The CDR3 runs to 15 residues. The V and J ends lost 3 bases and 5 bases respectively, with 15 bases between them. In germline, CDR1 is MNHEY, CDR2 SVGEGT.

This clonotype was picked up a small number of times. V and J are TRBV29-1 and TRBJ1-1; TRBD1 is a possible D gene (6 bases). The CDR3 has 13 amino acids. The germline V gene has CDR1 SQVTM and CDR2 ANQGSEA. Trimming stripped 6 bases from V and 4 bases from J, with 15 bases between. This chain's CDR3 is CSVYSGGGTEAFF. CDR3 coding DNA: TGCAGCGTCTACTCCGGGGGCGGCACTGAAGCTTTCTTT. The variable domain in full, with the rest retrieved from reference TRBV29-1 and TRBJ1-1, is SAVISQKPSRDICQRGTSLTIQCQVDSQVTMMFWYRQQPGQSLTLIATANQGSEATYESGFVIDKFPISRPNLTFSTLTVSNMSPEDSSIYLCSVYSGGGTEAFFGQGTRLTVV.

The chain couples TRBV29-1 to TRBJ2-7, with D tentatively TRBD2 (6 bases). V was pared by 4 bases and J by 0 bases, with 16 bases between. The germline V gene encodes CDR1 SQVTM and CDR2 ANQGSEA. The length of the CDR3 is 15 residues. CDR3 nucleotides: TGCAGCGTTGGAGGGGCGGGGCCGGGCTCCTACGAGCAGTACTTC. Translating it yields CSVGGAGPGSYEQYF.

V usage is TRBV3-1 and J usage is TRBJ2-4, with TRBD2 identical over 8 bases. The J call may be wrong; the DNA end is better matched by TRBJ2-7. This CDR3 is built from 13 residues. In germline, CDR1 is LGHDT, CDR2 YNNKEL (reference sequence). The CDR3 DNA sequence: TGTGCCAGCAGCCAAGCGGGGGGGGACGAGCAGTACTTC. Amino acid sequence: CASSQAGGDEQYF.

This clonotype was seen more than once but under ten times. The chain combines TRBV25-1 with TRBJ2-3; TRBD2 aligns across 14 bases. The germline V gene encodes CDR1 MGHDK and CDR2 SYGVNS. V shed 5 bases, J shed 2 bases, and the junction held 3 bases outside the gene matches. This CDR3 has 16 amino acids. In DNA, the CDR3 is TGTGCCAGCAGTCCGACTAGCGGGGGGGTCACAGATACGCAGTATTTT. This codes for CASSPTSGGVTDTQYF. The variable domain in full, with the rest retrieved from reference TRBV25-1 and TRBJ2-3, is EADIYQTPRYLVIGTGKKITLECSQTMGHDKMYWYQQDPGMELHLIHYSYGVNSTEKGDLSSESTVSRIRTEHFPLTLESARPSHTSQYLCASSPTSGGVTDTQYFGPGTRLTVL.

This sequence joins TRBV7-6 and TRBJ1-2; D not certain. CDR1 is SGHVS and CDR2 is FNYEAQ in the germline V gene. Deletions cut 0 bases from V and 0 bases from J, with 11 bases between. CDR3 length: 16 residues. This CDR3 reads CASSLAAGDPNYGYTF. CDR3 nucleotide sequence: TGTGCCAGCAGCTTAGCGGCAGGAGATCCTAACTATGGCTACACCTTC.

For the CDR3, the DNA is TGTGCCAGCAGTGGACCGACAGGGGCGAACACTGAAGCTTTCTTT. Translating gives CASSGPTGANTEAFF. The rearrangement links TRBV6-1 to TRBJ1-1; 8 bases align to TRBD1. CDR1 is MNHNS and CDR2 is SASEGT in the germline V gene. This CDR3 region has 15 residues. J lost 1 base, V lost 4 bases, and 5 bases had no gene match.

This clonotype has a handful of counts. V and J are TRBV28 and TRBJ1-2; a weak D match, TRBD1 (6 bases). This CDR3 comprises 13 residues. Germline V gene lookup returns CDR1 MDHEN and CDR2 SYDVKM. The V gene lost 6 bases and the J gene lost 8 bases, with 16 bases spanning the gap. The CDR3 spells CASRGTGMEGYTF. CDR3 nucleotides: TGTGCCAGCAGGGGAACAGGGATGGAAGGCTACACCTTC.

This clonotype came up a few times. The chain uses TRBV7-2 and TRBJ2-1, with D perhaps matching TRBD2 (6 bases). The germline V gene encodes CDR1 SGHTA and CDR2 FQGNSA. With 4 bases removed from V and 10 bases from J, the gap between germline ends came to 23 bases. The CDR3 covers 16 residues. CDR3 coding DNA: TGTGCCAGCAGCTCCGACTCTAGCGACCCCGGTTTGGAGCAGTTCTTC. This translates into CASSSDSSDPGLEQFF.

About this clonotype: Sequence at one end of the junction differs from germline and may be a read error. This chain connects TRBV11-2 to TRBJ2-1, with a possible D match to TRBD2 (5 bases). The CDR3 has 16 residues. CDR1 is SGHAT and CDR2 is FQNNGV in the germline V gene. CDR3 nucleotides: TGTGCCAGCAGCGCAAGGACGGGGAGCTCCTACAATAAGCAGTTCTTC. Protein sequence: CASSARTGSSYNKQFF.

This clonotype came up many times. This sequence joins TRBV20-1 and TRBJ2-5, with 14 bases identical to TRBD2. V was pared by 6 bases and J by 5 bases, with 8 bases of the junction left unmatched. Germline V CDR1 and CDR2: DFQATT, SNEGSKA (reference sequence). The CDR3 covers 15 residues. CDR3: CSAQGLAGVMETQYF. The CDR3 nucleotides read TGCAGTGCCCAGGGACTAGCGGGAGTAATGGAGACCCAGTACTTC.

Remarks on this clonotype: Mismatch with germline at one junction end may stem from a read error. The chain carries TRBV20-1 and TRBJ2-3; 10 bases line up with TRBD2. This CDR3 has 15 residues. CDR1 and CDR2 (germline): DFQATT, SNEGSKA (reference sequence). The CDR3 nucleotides read TGCGGTGCTAGAGATTACCTAGCGGGGGTAGATACGCAGTATTTT. It specifies CGARDYLAGVDTQYF.

There are a few counts of this clonotype. The J gene is TRBJ2-3, the V gene TRBV5-1, with TRBD2 matching 9 bases. Looked up from germline, CDR1 is SGHRS and CDR2 is YFSETQ. Losses at the gene ends were 3 bases for V and 3 bases for J; bases not matched to a gene: 11. This CDR3 comprises 17 residues. In DNA, the CDR3 is TGCGCCAGCAGCTCGAGAGTAGCGGGAGTGCTTACAGATACGCAGTATTTT. Amino acid sequence: CASSSRVAGVLTDTQYF.

This clonotype was counted ten times or more. CDR3 DNA: TGTGCCAGCAGCTCGGGGCCAGGGGGCTACGAGCAGTACTTC. It yields the protein CASSSGPGGYEQYF. The chain couples TRBV7-2 to TRBJ2-7, with 7 bases matching TRBD1. The junction had 6 bases not matched to a gene; V was cut back by 4 bases and J by 3 bases. CDR3 length: 14 amino acids. CDR1 is SGHTA, CDR2 FQGNSA, per germline. The full variable domain, its missing parts supplied by reference TRBV7-2 and TRBJ2-7, is GAGVSQSPSNKVTEKGKDVELRCDPISGHTALYWYRQSLGQGLEFLIYFQGNSAPDKSGLPSDRFSAERTGGSVSTLTIQRTQQEDSAVYLCASSSGPGGYEQYFGPGTRLTVT.